The clone carrying this TCR beta chain appeared a single time. Its antigen is not known. The CDR3 has 14 residues. With 3 bases removed from V and 4 bases from J, the gap between germline ends came to 12 bases. Germline CDR1 reads SNHLY; CDR2 reads FYNNEI. With 60 Vbeta and 13 Jbeta primers, the PCR was carried out. Sequencing used immunoSEQ multiplex PCR; TCRdb keeps in-frame clones, though not all of them. The data hold around 80,000 clones, with nearly 80% observed a single time. This sample was taken from a study of cytomegalovirus exposure and HLA in healthy donors. Study background: Unique TCRs from HLA-typed donors, 85 million to 100 million of them, were held in an early data release. Study-level results: Most TCR sequences were uncommon, yet certain public TCRs appeared in many donors. There were under 200 TCR beta chains listed as cytomegalovirus-associated. Highly shared sequence variants in one cluster were likely a sequencing artifact.

The chain links TRBV2 to TRBJ1-2, with D possibly being TRBD1 (6 bases). Sequenced sample: PBMCs. The TCR was taken from a man between 35 and 55 years old in good health and CMV-seronegative. The CDR3: CASSEGGGVYGYTF. The CDR3 region has the DNA TGTGCCAGCAGTGAGGGAGGGGGAGTCTATGGCTACACCTTC.